These 28 T cell receptor beta chains came from one sample sequenced in a study of brain T cells in children with intractable seizures. The method was immunoSEQ multiplex PCR; TCRdb's version includes in-frame clones alone and lacks a portion of them. Of approximately 44,000 clones in the sample, more than 80% were seen once. Sequenced here: peripheral blood, sampled at surgery. Receptors originate from a girl aged 2 to 10 with tuberous sclerosis and intractable seizures.

CDR3 in amino acids: CASSEKGVTEAFF. In DNA form, the CDR3 reads TGTGCCAGCAGTGAAAAAGGGGTGACTGAAGCTTTCTTT. The chain joins TRBV2 to TRBJ1-1, with D perhaps TRBD1 (5 bases). The CDR3 is made up of 13 amino acids. V lost 2 bases, J lost 5 bases, and 9 bases lay in between. Germline V gene data show CDR1 as SNHLY and CDR2 as FYNNEI.

The rearrangement joins TRBV5-1 to TRBJ1-4, with D maybe TRBD1 (5 bases). Germline loops: CDR1 SGHRS, CDR2 YFSETQ. This CDR3 spans 15 amino acids. The V gene lost 4 bases and the J gene lost 5 bases, with 15 bases spanning the gap. The CDR3 DNA reads as TGCGCCAGCAGCATCGGGACGACTGAAAATGAAAAACTGTTTTTT. Its protein product is CASSIGTTENEKLFF.

J is TRBJ1-2 and V is TRBV2, with 7 bases identical to TRBD1. The germline V gene encodes CDR1 SNHLY and CDR2 FYNNEI. This CDR3 spans 11 amino acids. The V and J ends lost 9 bases and 7 bases, in that order; junction bases with no gene match: 5. CDR3 nucleotides: TGTGCCAGTGGGACAGTCACTGGCTACACCTTC. As protein: CASGTVTGYTF.

The chain couples TRBV4-1 to TRBJ2-3, with 12 bases identical to TRBD2. The V segment lost 4 bases and the J segment 0 bases; nucleotides outside the gene matches: 2. This CDR3 is built from 16 residues. Germline-derived CDR1 and CDR2 are MGHRA and YSYEKL. CDR3 coding DNA: TGCGCCAGCAGCCGAACTAGCGGGGGGAGCACAGATACGCAGTATTTT. Encoded protein: CASSRTSGGSTDTQYF.

This chain joins TRBV4-1 and TRBJ1-5; TRBD1 matches 9 bases. The CDR3 runs to 15 residues. Germline assignment: CDR1 MGHRA and CDR2 YSYEKL. The V and J ends lost 4 bases and 2 bases, in that order; junction bases with no gene match: 3. CDR3 loop: CASSLRDRGNQPQHF. CDR3 nucleotide sequence: TGCGCCAGCAGCCTCCGGGACAGGGGCAATCAGCCCCAGCATTTT.

V is TRBV28 and J is TRBJ1-3, with no clear D. Trimming shortened V by 4 bases and J by 5 bases, and 12 bases separated the two germline ends. The CDR3 has 14 residues. CDR1 is MDHEN and CDR2 is SYDVKM in the germline V gene. As DNA, the CDR3 is TGTGCCAGCAGTTCCACTTCACAGAGAAACACCATATATTTT. Translation: CASSSTSQRNTIYF.

The gene calls are TRBV3-1 (or the pseudogene TRBV3-2) and TRBJ2-1; 10 bases line up with TRBD1. With V trimmed by 0 bases and J by 1 base, 3 bases remained unmatched. This CDR3 has 17 amino acids. Germline V gene data show CDR1 as LGHDT and CDR2 as YNNKEL (reference sequence). CDR3 protein: CASSQEDRGRSYNEQFF. CDR3 DNA sequence: TGTGCCAGCAGCCAAGAGGACAGGGGGAGGTCCTACAATGAGCAGTTCTTC.

The chain carries TRBV19 and TRBJ1-2; D gene unclear. Trimming shortened V by 6 bases and J by 5 bases, and 7 bases separated the two germline ends. The CDR3 has 11 amino acids. Germline loops: CDR1 LNHDA, CDR2 SQIVND (reference sequence). The chain's CDR3 is CASSDLYGYTF. The CDR3 DNA is TGTGCCAGTAGCGACCTTTATGGCTACACCTTC.

V usage is TRBV10-3 and J usage is TRBJ1-6, with D maybe TRBD1 (5 bases). Germline loops: CDR1 ENHRY, CDR2 SYGVKD. V was trimmed by 3 bases and J by 7 bases, leaving 16 bases between them. CDR3 length: 16 residues. The CDR3 nucleotides read TGTGCCATCAGTGACCCGGGGGTACGGGCCAATTCACCCCTCCACTTT. Translation: CAISDPGVRANSPLHF.

In this sample, this clone turned up once. V is TRBV28 and J is TRBJ2-3, with TRBD2 matching 9 bases. The CDR3 runs to 15 residues. Germline CDR1 reads MDHEN; CDR2 reads SYDVKM. J lost 2 bases, V lost 7 bases, and 7 bases had no gene match. The CDR3 region has the DNA TGTGCCAGCACCCGCGGACTAGCGACCACAGATACGCAGTATTTT. Residues: CASTRGLATTDTQYF. The variable domain in full, completed from reference TRBV28 and TRBJ2-3, reads DVKVTQSSRYLVKRTGEKVFLECVQDMDHENMFWYRQDPGLGLRLIYFSYDVKMKEKGDIPEGYSVSREKKERFSLILESASTNQTSMYLCASTRGLATTDTQYFGPGTRLTVL.

V gene TRBV5-1 combines with J gene TRBJ1-3; D possibly corresponds to TRBD1 (5 bases). Germline-derived CDR1 and CDR2 are SGHRS and YFSETQ. V gave up 4 bases and J gave up 4 bases, with 9 bases separating them. The CDR3 is 13 amino acids. CDR3 loop: CASSLRQGNTIYF. In DNA form, the CDR3 reads TGCGCCAGCAGCCTGAGACAGGGAAACACCATATATTTT.

The V gene is TRBV7-9, the J gene TRBJ2-7; 8 bases map to TRBD1. Germline CDR1 and CDR2: SEHNR and FQNEAQ (reference sequence). The V segment lost 5 bases and the J segment 6 bases; nucleotides outside the gene matches: 6. This CDR3 spans 13 amino acids. CDR3 sequence: CASSTTGGSEQYV. The CDR3 DNA follows: TGTGCCAGCAGCACTACAGGGGGGAGCGAGCAGTACGTC.

The rearrangement uses TRBV24-1 and TRBJ2-1; D possibly matches TRBD1 or TRBD2 (5 bases each). The CDR3 is 15 residues long. Trimming pared 4 bases from V and 6 bases from J, leaving 15 bases between. Germline V CDR1 and CDR2: KGHDR, SFDVKD. The CDR3 sequence: CATSDPGPKGNEQFF. CDR3 sequence (DNA): TGTGCCACCAGTGACCCGGGACCGAAGGGCAATGAGCAGTTCTTC.

The chain recombines TRBV29-1 with TRBJ1-2, with 9 bases aligning to TRBD1. Germline assignment: CDR1 SQVTM and CDR2 ANQGSEA. This CDR3 region has 13 residues. The ends lost 3 bases at V and 2 bases at J; junction bases unmatched: 1. In nucleotides, the CDR3 is TGCAGCGTTGAGGGGACAGGGAACTATGGCTACACCTTC. Protein: CSVEGTGNYGYTF.

This clone came up once. In nucleotides, the CDR3 is TGTGCCAGCTCACCACGATCGGAGAGGGTTGGGGCCAACGTCCTGACTTTC. Its translation: CASSPRSERVGANVLTF. The chain uses TRBV18 and TRBJ2-6; weak D call: TRBD2 (5 bases). This CDR3 is built from 17 residues. Germline-derived CDR1 and CDR2 are KGHSH and LQKENI. V was trimmed by 1 base and J by 3 bases, leaving 13 bases between them.

The gene calls are TRBV7-2 and TRBJ2-7, with TRBD1 matching 8 bases. Germline CDR1 SGHTA, CDR2 FQGNSA. V gave up 5 bases and J gave up 5 bases; unmatched junction bases: 5. The CDR3 is 13 amino acids. CDR3 in DNA: TGTGCCAGCAGCCCCGACAGGGGCCACGAGCAGTACGTC. It codes for CASSPDRGHEQYV.

The V and J genes are TRBV2 and TRBJ2-3; TRBD1 matches at 9 bases. V shed 2 bases, J shed 4 bases, and the junction held 4 bases outside the gene matches. Germline V gives CDR1 SNHLY, CDR2 FYNNEI. The CDR3 consists of 15 residues. The DNA for the CDR3 is TGTGCCAGCAGTGAAAACAGGGGGCTAGCAGATACGCAGTATTTT. Protein product: CASSENRGLADTQYF. Using reference TRBV2 and TRBJ2-3 for the parts outside the CDR3, the full variable domain is EPEVTQTPSHQVTQMGQEVILRCVPISNHLYFYWYRQILGQKVEFLVSFYNNEISEKSEIFDDQFSVERPDGSNFTLKIRSTKLEDSAMYFCASSENRGLADTQYFGPGTRLTVL.

The rearrangement links TRBV4-1 to TRBJ2-2; perhaps TRBD2 as D (6 bases). Germline CDR1 reads MGHRA; CDR2 reads YSYEKL. CDR3 length: 17 amino acids. The V end lost 3 bases, the J end lost 1 base, and 15 bases lay between the germline ends. For the CDR3, the DNA is TGCGCCAGCAGCCACCTCCGGGGGATAGAGAACACCGGGGAGCTGTTTTTT. Translation gives CASSHLRGIENTGELFF.

The V call is TRBV5-6, the J call TRBJ1-1; D may be TRBD1 (6 bases). V shed 6 bases and J shed 4 bases, with 22 bases lying between them. The CDR3 contains 16 residues. CDR1 is SGHDT and CDR2 is YYEEEE in the germline V gene. The CDR3 sequence is CASTWGTSPTGTEAFF. The DNA of the CDR3 is TGTGCCAGCACTTGGGGGACATCCCCGACGGGCACTGAAGCTTTCTTT. The variable domain in full, with the rest retrieved from reference TRBV5-6 and TRBJ1-1, is DAGVTQSPTHLIKTRGQQVTLRCSPKSGHDTVSWYQQALGQGPQFIFQYYEEEERQRGNFPDRFSGHQFPNYSSELNVNALLLGDSALYLCASTWGTSPTGTEAFFGQGTRLTVV.

This clone appeared once. The rearrangement uses TRBV1 and TRBJ2-5; the table gives TRBD2 as D, unverified against the DNA. TRBV1 is noted as a pseudogene. The CDR3 consists of 15 residues. The CDR3 is CTSSQDKGSVETQYF. The DNA for the CDR3 is TGCACCAGCAGCCAAGATAAAGGTAGCGTAGAGACCCAGTACTTC.

The table lists this clone with a count of one. The J gene is TRBJ2-1, the V gene TRBV19; D perhaps matches TRBD2 (6 bases). The CDR3 runs to 15 residues. V lost 1 base to trimming and J lost 1 base, with 8 bases between them. Germline CDR1 reads LNHDA; CDR2 reads SQIVND (reference sequence). In DNA, the CDR3 is TGTGCCAGTAGTATAGCTGGGGGGTCCTACAATGAGCAGTTCTTC. Protein: CASSIAGGSYNEQFF.

This clone has a single count. The V gene is TRBV10-2, the J gene TRBJ2-1; no clear D gene. V shed 4 bases and J shed 6 bases, with 10 bases lying between them. This CDR3 comprises 13 residues. CDR1 is WSHSY and CDR2 is SAAADI in the germline V gene. CDR3 nucleotide sequence: TGCGCCAGCAGTGGGTGGTTTCTCAATGAGCAGTTCTTC. It specifies CASSGWFLNEQFF.

This clone has a single count. The rearrangement links TRBV2 to TRBJ2-2; 8 bases map to TRBD2. The CDR3 consists of 14 residues. V was pared by 6 bases and J by 6 bases, with 6 bases of the junction left unmatched. Looked up from germline, CDR1 is SNHLY and CDR2 is FYNNEI. The CDR3, as DNA: TGTGCCAGCAGGACCGGGACTAGGGCCGGGGAGCTGTTTTTT. It yields the protein CASRTGTRAGELFF.

The chain combines TRBV9 with TRBJ2-7; a weak D match, TRBD2 (5 bases). From germline, CDR1 is SGDLS and CDR2 YYNGEE. Trimming pared 2 bases from V and 0 bases from J, leaving 15 bases between. The CDR3 has 16 amino acids. The chain's CDR3 is CASSVKSGLYSYEQYV. CDR3 bases: TGTGCCAGCAGCGTTAAATCAGGACTCTACTCCTACGAGCAGTACGTC.

V and J are TRBV13 and TRBJ2-1, with D perhaps TRBD2 (6 bases). CDR1 is PRHDT and CDR2 is FYEKMQ in the germline V gene (reference sequence). The CDR3 extends over 12 amino acids. Trimming left V 5 bases short and J 6 bases short, with 8 bases between. The CDR3 loop is CASSRESNEQFF. For the CDR3, the DNA is TGTGCCAGCAGCCGGGAGTCCAATGAGCAGTTCTTC. Drawing the rest from reference TRBV13 and TRBJ2-1, the complete variable domain is AAGVIQSPRHLIKEKRETATLKCYPIPRHDTVYWYQQGPGQDPQFLISFYEKMQSDKGSIPDRFSAQQFSDYHSELNMSSLELGDSALYFCASSRESNEQFFGPGTRLTVL.

This rearrangement joins TRBV12-3 or TRBV12-4 to TRBJ1-2, with D possibly TRBD1 on 5 matching bases. The length of the CDR3 is 13 residues. V lost 3 bases to trimming and J lost 2 bases, with 7 bases between them. Written as DNA, the CDR3 is TGTGCCAGCAGTTTCGCAGGGAACTATGGCTACACCTTC. Translation: CASSFAGNYGYTF.

This chain uses TRBV7-3 with TRBJ2-7, with 7 bases fitting TRBD1. The V and J ends lost 4 bases and 9 bases, in that order; junction bases with no gene match: 9. The CDR3 consists of 13 residues. Germline CDR1 SGHTA, CDR2 FQGTGA. The CDR3 protein is CASSSRTGGLQYV. For the CDR3, the DNA is TGTGCCAGCAGCTCCCGGACAGGTGGGCTGCAGTACGTC.

A word on this clone: Other nucleotide sequences from this sample produce the same CDR3. This chain uses TRBV19 with TRBJ1-5; D is undetermined. The V and J ends lost 3 bases and 1 base respectively, with 7 bases between them. This CDR3 is built from 14 residues. Looked up from germline, CDR1 is LNHDA and CDR2 is SQIVND (reference sequence). In DNA form, the CDR3 reads TGTGCCAGTAGTATCGGTGGGAGCAATCAGCCCCAGCATTTT. Translation: CASSIGGSNQPQHF.